Included here is one T cell receptor (beta chain) sequence, with context. The antigen remains undetermined. A much larger clone lies a single base off, so this may be a read error. The data were taken from a study of blood T cells in healthy people across ages. Study-wide findings and caveats: The CMV status of each donor remained undetermined, and this could have confounded shifts in expanded clonotypes.

The CDR3 is 15 residues long. The germline V gene encodes CDR1 MNHEY and CDR2 SMNVEV (reference sequence). Trimming left V 5 bases short and J 0 bases short, with 12 bases between. A sample-barcoded 5' primer and a J-beta primer mix were used in a second PCR of about 6 to 12 cycles. TCRdb re-called the 5' RACE reads through MiXCR, storing one row per CDR3 protein. The sample lists 700,000 to 850,000 distinct CDR3 sequences, roughly 35% occurring once. The receptor's source is a man aged 18-30 years in good health. This chain joins TRBV27 and TRBJ2-3; the D gene could be TRBD1 or TRBD2 (5 bases each). Sequences were obtained from blood. In nucleotides, the CDR3 is TGTGCCAGCAGTCGATGGGGACGCAGCACAGATACGCAGTATTTT. This translates into CASSRWGRSTDTQYF.